The source of this TCR beta chain is a study of PD-1 blockade in classical Hodgkin lymphoma. In regard to this clone: Antigen: not known.

Profiled with immunoSEQ multiplex PCR; TCRdb holds only in-frame clones, not every one. This table holds about 58,000 clones, more than 85% found once. Findings and caveats of the study: Diversity similar to that of newly diagnosed patients was seen at baseline in complete responders. By C4D1 there was a significant rise in CD4+ TCR diversity but not in CD8+ TCR diversity. Exclusion applied to patients who initiated nivolumab less than 1 year following ASCT. At baseline, newly diagnosed patients reportedly showed less TCR diversity than healthy donors.

The CDR3 is made up of 13 amino acids. From germline, CDR1 is MDHEN and CDR2 SYDVKM. The germline V and J ends were trimmed by 2 bases and 3 bases, with 5 bases remaining between them. Each of the patients experienced relapse following autologous stem cell transplantation, and their brentuximab vedotin exposure differed. The sequencing used peripheral blood mononuclear cells (PBMCs), collected before the second cycle of nivolumab. The chain is built from TRBV28 and TRBJ2-1; D is uncertain. The TCR sequence derives from a human donor with classical Hodgkin lymphoma. The CDR3 region has the DNA TGTGCCAGCAGTTTACGAAACTACAATGAGCAGTTCTTC. Residues: CASSLRNYNEQFF.